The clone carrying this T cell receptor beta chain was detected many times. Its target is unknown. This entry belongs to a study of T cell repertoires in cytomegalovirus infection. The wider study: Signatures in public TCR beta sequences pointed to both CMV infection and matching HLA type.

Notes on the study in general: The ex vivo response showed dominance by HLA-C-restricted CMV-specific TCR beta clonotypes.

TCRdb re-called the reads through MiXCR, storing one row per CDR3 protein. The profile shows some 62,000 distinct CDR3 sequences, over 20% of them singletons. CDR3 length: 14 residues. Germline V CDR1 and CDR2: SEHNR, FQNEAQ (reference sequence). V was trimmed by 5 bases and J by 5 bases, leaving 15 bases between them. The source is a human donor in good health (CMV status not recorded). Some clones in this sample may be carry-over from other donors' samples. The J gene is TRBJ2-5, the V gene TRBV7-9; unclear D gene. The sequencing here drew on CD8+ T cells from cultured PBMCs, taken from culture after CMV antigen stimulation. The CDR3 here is CASSTAARRETQYF. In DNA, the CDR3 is TGTGCCAGCAGCACGGCCGCACGTCGGGAGACCCAGTACTTC. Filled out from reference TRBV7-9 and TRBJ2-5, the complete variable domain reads DTGVSQNPRHKITKRGQNVTFRCDPISEHNRLYWYRQTLGQGPEFLTYFQNEAQLEKSRLLSDRFSAERPKGSFSTLEIQRTEQGDSAMYLCASSTAARRETQYFGPGTRLLVL.